These 28 T cell receptor beta chains were sequenced from one sample in a study of blood T cell repertoires in COVID-19. Assay used: immunoSEQ multiplex PCR; TCRdb lists only in-frame clones, some missing. The profile shows roughly 8,500 clones, 85% to 90% of them singletons. The sequenced material came from peripheral blood. The receptors here all came from a woman between 50 and 59 years old with active or convalescent COVID-19.

The chain's CDR3 is CASSPYFAGRGKLFF. The CDR3 nucleotides are TGTGCCAGCAGCCCGTACTTTGCAGGGAGGGGAAAACTGTTTTTT. The chain uses TRBV13 and TRBJ1-4, with D maybe TRBD1 (5 bases). Germline V gives CDR1 PRHDT, CDR2 FYEKMQ (reference sequence). The V end was cut by 5 bases, the J end by 10 bases, with 20 bases between. The CDR3 runs to 15 residues.

V usage is TRBV7-2 and J usage is TRBJ1-2; D might be TRBD1 (6 bases). Germline CDR1 SGHTA, CDR2 FQGNSA. Trimming removed 5 bases at V and 10 bases at J, with 17 bases between. The CDR3 contains 13 residues. The CDR3 loop reads CASSKEPGHVYTF. CDR3 DNA sequence: TGTGCCAGCAGCAAGGAGCCGGGACATGTCTACACCTTC. The full variable domain, rest sourced from reference TRBV7-2 and TRBJ1-2, is GAGVSQSPSNKVTEKGKDVELRCDPISGHTALYWYRQSLGQGLEFLIYFQGNSAPDKSGLPSDRFSAERTGGSVSTLTIQRTQQEDSAVYLCASSKEPGHVYTFGSGTRLTVV.

This CDR3 reads CASSAWDFTQETQYF. The CDR3 DNA reads as TGCGCCAGCAGCGCTTGGGACTTCACTCAAGAGACCCAGTACTTC. The chain is built from TRBV5-1 and TRBJ2-5, with a tentative D call TRBD2 (6 bases). Germline-derived CDR1 and CDR2 are SGHRS and YFSETQ. Between the trimmed V and J ends, which lost 4 bases and 2 bases, there was a span of 15 bases. This CDR3 spans 15 amino acids.

This clone was picked up one time. The V and J genes are TRBV5-4 and TRBJ2-2; tentative D call: TRBD1 (5 bases). The CDR3 has 12 residues. CDR1 is SGHNT and CDR2 is YYREEE in the germline V gene (reference sequence). V lost 2 bases and J 6 bases, leaving 5 bases between the germline ends. CDR3 sequence: CASSFRAGELFF. CDR3 DNA sequence: TGTGCCAGCAGCTTCAGGGCCGGGGAGCTGTTTTTT. Looking up the rest from reference TRBV5-4 and TRBJ2-2 gives the full variable domain: ETGVTQSPTHLIKTRGQQVTLRCSSQSGHNTVSWYQQALGQGPQFIFQYYREEENGRGNFPPRFSGLQFPNYSSELNVNALELDDSALYLCASSFRAGELFFGEGSRLTVL.

The chain carries TRBV7-2 and TRBJ1-2; D is perhaps TRBD1 (5 bases). The V gene lost 1 base and the J gene lost 7 bases, with 19 bases spanning the gap. The CDR3 totals 16 residues. Germline V gives CDR1 SGHTA, CDR2 FQGNSA. DNA of the CDR3: TGTGCCAGCAGCTTAGGGGTCCAGGCCGGGCAGGGTGGCTACACCTTC. This encodes CASSLGVQAGQGGYTF.

This chain links TRBV5-1 with TRBJ1-1; a possible D gene is TRBD1 (5 bases). V was shortened by 0 bases and J by 4 bases, with 7 bases between the two germline ends. CDR1 and CDR2 from the germline V gene are SGHRS and YFSETQ. The length of the CDR3 is 13 residues. This chain's CDR3 is CASSLDRGTEAFF. The CDR3 nucleotides read TGCGCCAGCAGCTTGGATAGGGGCACTGAAGCTTTCTTT.

The chain carries TRBV2 and TRBJ1-5, with D tentatively TRBD1 (5 bases). V was trimmed by 6 bases and J by 0 bases, leaving 18 bases between them. The CDR3 sequence is 17 residues long. CDR1 SNHLY and CDR2 FYNNEI come from the germline V gene. Here the CDR3 DNA reads TGTGCCAGCAGGCTAAGGGGTGGGGACTATAGCAATCAGCCCCAGCATTTT. This translates into CASRLRGGDYSNQPQHF. Variable domain in full (rest from reference TRBV2 and TRBJ1-5): EPEVTQTPSHQVTQMGQEVILRCVPISNHLYFYWYRQILGQKVEFLVSFYNNEISEKSEIFDDQFSVERPDGSNFTLKIRSTKLEDSAMYFCASRLRGGDYSNQPQHFGDGTRLSIL.

The rearrangement uses TRBV9 and TRBJ1-1, with D hard to call. The CDR3 sequence is 15 residues long. V lost 0 bases and J 0 bases, leaving 9 bases between the germline ends. CDR1 SGDLS and CDR2 YYNGEE come from the germline V gene. The CDR3 nucleotides read TGTGCCAGCAGCGTAGATATACTCTTGAACACTGAAGCTTTCTTT. This translates into CASSVDILLNTEAFF.

This clone was detected only a few times. The CDR3 DNA reads TGTGCTAGTGGTTTGGAGGGAGGGCTAGGCAATGAGCAGTTCTTC. Amino acid sequence: CASGLEGGLGNEQFF. The chain is built from TRBV12-5 and TRBJ2-1; TRBD2 agrees at 7 bases. V dropped 1 base and J dropped 6; count of bases not matched to a gene: 6. The CDR3 is made up of 15 amino acids. Germline CDR1 reads LGHNT; CDR2 reads FRNRAP.

The chain couples TRBV4-3 to TRBJ2-2; D is perhaps TRBD2 (6 bases). The germline gives CDR1 LGHNA, CDR2 YSLEER. The CDR3 totals 15 residues. With 2 bases removed from V and 6 bases from J, the gap between germline ends came to 13 bases. CDR3 amino acids: CASSQSGLLPGELFF. For the CDR3, the DNA is TGCGCCAGCAGCCAATCGGGACTCCTCCCCGGGGAGCTGTTTTTT.

The chain's CDR3 is CASSPTRSYEQYF. CDR3 coding DNA: TGTGCCAGCAGCCCGACTAGGAGCTACGAGCAGTACTTC. The chain carries TRBV6-5 and TRBJ2-7; tentatively, D is TRBD2 (6 bases). The V end was cut by 6 bases, the J end by 3 bases, with 12 bases between. Germline V gene data show CDR1 as MNHEY and CDR2 as SVGAGI. This CDR3 comprises 13 residues.

CDR3 region: CASSPGGRNEQFF. The CDR3 DNA reads as TGTGCCAGCAGTCCGGGGGGGCGGAATGAGCAGTTCTTC. V usage is TRBV11-2 and J usage is TRBJ2-1; 8 nucleotides match TRBD2. Germline trimming cut 6 bases from V and 7 bases from J; bases unmatched to any gene: 5. Germline V CDR1 and CDR2: SGHAT, FQNNGV. This CDR3 spans 13 amino acids.

V usage is TRBV5-4 and J usage is TRBJ2-2; 10 nucleotides align to TRBD2. CDR1 and CDR2 from the germline V gene are SGHNT and YYREEE (reference sequence). J was trimmed by 4 bases and V by 2 bases; bases with no gene match: 5. CDR3 length: 16 residues. The CDR3 sequence: CASSLQRGGFTGELFF. The CDR3 region has the DNA TGTGCCAGCAGCTTACAGCGGGGGGGCTTCACCGGGGAGCTGTTTTTT.

The chain employs TRBV24-1 and TRBJ2-5; 13 positions agree with TRBD2. In germline, CDR1 is KGHDR, CDR2 SFDVKD. CDR3 size: 17 residues. V lost 1 base, J lost 1 base, and 2 bases stayed unmatched. CDR3 amino acids: CATSDLRLAGGQETQYF. In DNA, the CDR3 is TGTGCCACCAGTGATTTAAGACTAGCGGGAGGCCAAGAGACCCAGTACTTC.

The chain uses TRBV7-9 and TRBJ2-7; 9 positions agree with TRBD1. Germline V gene lookup returns CDR1 SEHNR and CDR2 FQNEAQ (reference sequence). This CDR3 has 17 amino acids. J was trimmed by 0 bases and V by 6 bases; bases with no gene match: 12. This CDR3 is CASSPSTGGRSSYEQYF. The CDR3 region has the DNA TGTGCCAGCAGTCCTAGTACAGGGGGCCGGAGCTCCTACGAGCAGTACTTC.

This rearrangement joins TRBV12-3 or TRBV12-4 to TRBJ1-2; no firm D call. This CDR3 spans 13 amino acids. Between the trimmed V and J ends, which lost 6 bases and 0 bases, there was a span of 8 bases. The CDR3 protein is CASSPVANYGYTF. The CDR3 coding sequence is TGTGCCAGCAGCCCGGTGGCTAACTATGGCTACACCTTC.

The chain links TRBV28 to TRBJ1-6, with TRBD1 matching 7 bases. Looked up from germline, CDR1 is MDHEN and CDR2 is SYDVKM. The CDR3 covers 22 residues. With 6 bases clipped from V and 0 bases from J, the junction kept 23 bases outside the gene matches. This CDR3 reads CASRRERPGTVRPSSYNSPLHF. CDR3 nucleotides: TGTGCCAGCAGGCGAGAAAGACCCGGGACAGTCCGTCCCAGCTCCTATAATTCACCCCTCCACTTT.

The V call is TRBV27, the J call TRBJ1-1; maybe TRBD1 (6 bases). The CDR3 loop spans 14 amino acids. The V gene's germline CDR1 is MNHEY and CDR2 SMNVEV (reference sequence). V lost 1 base to trimming and J lost 6 bases, with 12 bases between them. The CDR3 loop is CASSLLGGHAEAFF. Here the CDR3 DNA reads TGTGCCAGCAGTTTATTAGGGGGACACGCTGAAGCTTTCTTT.

This chain links TRBV19 with TRBJ2-1, with D possibly TRBD1 on 8 matching bases. The V end was cut by 4 bases, the J end by 6 bases, with 16 bases between. Per germline, CDR1 LNHDA and CDR2 SQIVND (reference sequence). The CDR3 spans 15 residues. The CDR3 loop reads CASSTIQGEGNEQFF. CDR3 nucleotide sequence: TGTGCCAGTAGTACAATACAGGGGGAGGGCAATGAGCAGTTCTTC.

V usage is TRBV19 and J usage is TRBJ1-5; 9 nucleotides agree with TRBD1. With 4 bases clipped from V and 5 bases from J, the junction kept 6 bases outside the gene matches. The CDR3 is 15 residues long. Germline lookup yields CDR1 LNHDA and CDR2 SQIVND (reference sequence). Written as DNA, the CDR3 is TGTGCCAGTAGTAACACAGGGGGCTGGGATCAGCCCCAGCATTTT. This gives the protein CASSNTGGWDQPQHF.

DNA for the CDR3: TGTGCCAGCAGTTGGACTAGCGGGAGCACAGATACGCAGTATTTT. The encoded protein is CASSWTSGSTDTQYF. V and J are TRBV28 and TRBJ2-3; 11 bases agree with TRBD2. Per germline, CDR1 MDHEN and CDR2 SYDVKM. J was trimmed by 0 bases and V by 4 bases; bases with no gene match: 0. This CDR3 region has 15 residues.

The rearrangement joins TRBV29-1 to TRBJ2-7, with D tentatively TRBD1 (6 bases). CDR1 and CDR2 (germline): SQVTM, ANQGSEA. This CDR3 has 13 residues. Trimming took 6 bases from V and 3 from J, leaving 15 bases between them. CDR3 region: CSVNKGEGYEQYF. In DNA form, the CDR3 reads TGCAGCGTGAATAAGGGGGAAGGCTACGAGCAGTACTTC.

This clone was counted a single time. This rearrangement joins TRBV18 to TRBJ1-2, with TRBD1 matching 8 bases. The CDR3 is 17 residues long. Germline V gene lookup returns CDR1 KGHSH and CDR2 LQKENI. V was clipped by 0 bases and J by 1 base; unmatched bases: 7. The CDR3 region is CASSPPRGQDFNYGYTF. The CDR3 DNA sequence: TGTGCCAGCTCACCACCGAGGGGACAGGACTTTAACTATGGCTACACCTTC.

This clone appeared a single time. The chain carries TRBV25-1 and TRBJ2-5; possibly TRBD1 for D (5 bases). The V and J ends lost 1 base and 5 bases respectively, with 11 bases between them. Germline CDR1 is MGHDK and CDR2 is SYGVNS. The CDR3 contains 14 residues. CDR3 region: CASSESGQWETQYF. In DNA, the CDR3 is TGTGCCAGCAGTGAATCAGGGCAGTGGGAGACCCAGTACTTC.

The genes are TRBV19 and TRBJ1-2, with a weak D call TRBD1 (6 bases). With 2 bases removed from V and 3 bases from J, the gap between germline ends came to 10 bases. The CDR3 sequence is 14 residues long. Germline V lookup: CDR1 LNHDA, CDR2 SQIVND (reference sequence). The CDR3 is CASSILWTDYGYTF. The CDR3 DNA follows: TGTGCCAGTAGTATACTTTGGACAGACTATGGCTACACCTTC.

This rearrangement joins TRBV28 to TRBJ1-4; TRBD1 matches 7 bases. CDR3 size: 12 residues. V lost 8 bases to trimming and J lost 8 bases; unmatched junction nucleotides: 5. Germline V lookup: CDR1 MDHEN, CDR2 SYDVKM. The DNA of the CDR3 is TGTGCCAGCCGATTGACAGGGGAAAAACTGTTTTTT. Translating gives CASRLTGEKLFF.

The V gene is TRBV5-6, the J gene TRBJ2-7, with D perhaps TRBD1 (5 bases). CDR1 is SGHDT and CDR2 is YYEEEE in the germline V gene. Trimming took 5 bases from V and 5 from J, leaving 20 bases between them. This CDR3 contains 15 residues. The CDR3 DNA sequence: TGTGCCAGCAGTCCTGTGATTGGGGCCCCCCACGAGCAGTACTTC. As protein: CASSPVIGAPHEQYF.

The chain's CDR3 is CASLDQGAYEQYF. CDR3 DNA: TGTGCCAGCCTTGACCAGGGGGCCTACGAGCAGTACTTC. The chain links TRBV5-5 to TRBJ2-7; TRBD1 aligns across 7 bases. The junction had 6 bases not matched to a gene; V was cut back by 7 bases and J by 2 bases. Germline CDR1 reads SGHKS; CDR2 reads YYEKEE (reference sequence). The CDR3 has 13 amino acids.